Each of the 17 T cell receptor beta chains below was sequenced from the same sample in a study of shared T cell receptors in the human thymus (dated by TCRdb to the early 2020s). Libraries were prepared through the immunoSEQ multiplex PCR assay. What TCRdb holds here is the immuneACCESS table cut down to in-frame rearrangements. Part of the clones is not present; checked against another copy, under half of the missing clones reflect an unresolved V gene, and the others are unexplained. The sample table records hundreds of thousands of clones; around 87% of these occur just once. Roughly 0.0094% of the sample is in the top ten clones. These data were likewise used in another study, on human thymus T cells.

The sample consisted of thymocytes. The receptor set was obtained from a boy in the first two years of life with a congenital heart defect. Donor details come from another sample of the same person, matched by shared clones.

In regard to this clone: One end of the junction fails to match germline, which may point to a read error. The chain is built from TRBV7-9 and TRBJ2-5; 10 bases agree with TRBD2. This CDR3 has 15 residues. Germline-derived CDR1 and CDR2 are SEHNR and FQNEAQ (reference sequence). In DNA form, the CDR3 reads TGTGCCAGCAGCCTAGCGGGGGCTGTAAAAGAGACCCAGTACTTC. Translated, it gives CASSLAGAVKETQYF.

CDR3 region: CASSVWSSRDTYNEQFF. The CDR3 DNA reads as TGTGCCAGCAGCGTATGGTCTTCGCGGGATACCTACAATGAGCAGTTCTTC. The chain recombines TRBV9 with TRBJ2-1, with a possible D match to TRBD2 (6 bases). Trimming shortened V by 1 base and J by 2 bases, and 16 bases separated the two germline ends. Germline V gives CDR1 SGDLS, CDR2 YYNGEE. The CDR3 is 17 amino acids.

The CDR3 nucleotides read TGTGCCAGCAGTTCATCCAGGGGATGGGTTGTCTACGAGCAGTACTTC. Amino acid sequence: CASSSSRGWVVYEQYF. The chain couples TRBV28 to TRBJ2-7; D perhaps matches TRBD1 (6 bases). Germline CDR1 MDHEN, CDR2 SYDVKM. V was trimmed by 4 bases and J by 3 bases, leaving 19 bases between them. This CDR3 region has 16 residues.

The V and J genes are TRBV2 and TRBJ2-2; a possible D gene is TRBD2 (5 bases). Germline CDR1 is SNHLY and CDR2 is FYNNEI. Deletions cut 6 bases from V and 6 bases from J, with 11 bases between. The CDR3 covers 13 residues. CDR3 bases: TGTGCCAGCAGCGTGGTCGGGGCCGGGGAGCTGTTTTTT. This sequence encodes CASSVVGAGELFF. The variable domain in full, with the rest retrieved from reference TRBV2 and TRBJ2-2, is EPEVTQTPSHQVTQMGQEVILRCVPISNHLYFYWYRQILGQKVEFLVSFYNNEISEKSEIFDDQFSVERPDGSNFTLKIRSTKLEDSAMYFCASSVVGAGELFFGEGSRLTVL.

The chain employs TRBV12-5 and TRBJ2-7, with 10 bases aligning to TRBD1. The CDR3 covers 15 residues. Germline V CDR1 and CDR2: LGHNT, FRNRAP. Trimming at V came to 6 bases and at J to 4 bases, leaving 9 bases not matched to a gene. The CDR3 bases are TGTGCTAGTGGGCAAACCGGGACAGGGGAATACGAGCAGTACTTC. This codes for CASGQTGTGEYEQYF.

The chain joins TRBV23-1 to TRBJ2-5; tentatively, D is TRBD1 (5 bases). TRBV23-1 is an ORF; its function is uncertain. Trimming stripped 3 bases from V and 0 bases from J, with 23 bases between. The CDR3 totals 19 residues. In DNA form, the CDR3 reads TGCGCCAGCAGTCATCTCTTAAACCTCAGGGAAATTTACCAAGAGACCCAGTACTTC. Amino acids: CASSHLLNLREIYQETQYF.

This rearrangement joins TRBV12-5 to TRBJ2-3, with 7 bases matching TRBD2. The length of the CDR3 is 15 residues. Germline V gives CDR1 LGHNT, CDR2 FRNRAP. After removal of 2 bases from V and 0 bases from J, the junction contained 2 bases not matched to a gene. The CDR3 DNA sequence: TGTGCTAGTGGTTTGCGGCGGGGGAGCACAGATACGCAGTATTTT. It specifies CASGLRRGSTDTQYF. Full variable domain (remainder filled in from reference TRBV12-5 and TRBJ2-3): DARVTQTPRHKVTEMGQEVTMRCQPILGHNTVFWYRQTMMQGLELLAYFRNRAPLDDSGMPKDRFSAEMPDATLATLKIQPSEPRDSAVYFCASGLRRGSTDTQYFGPGTRLTVL.

The chain couples TRBV7-9 to TRBJ2-1, with a possible D match to TRBD2 (5 bases). V was shortened by 5 bases and J by 16 bases, with 15 bases between the two germline ends. The CDR3 is 11 residues long. Per the germline V gene, CDR1 is SEHNR and CDR2 is FQNEAQ (reference sequence). The CDR3 DNA sequence: TGTGCCAGCAGCGGAACTAGTTCGCTTTTCTTC. Translating gives CASSGTSSLFF.

The chain couples TRBV2 to TRBJ1-1; D might be TRBD1 (5 bases). This CDR3 spans 13 amino acids. Trimming took 5 bases from V and 1 from J, leaving 8 bases between them. Germline lookup yields CDR1 SNHLY and CDR2 FYNNEI. In nucleotides, the CDR3 is TGTGCCAGCAGTTTGACAGAGAACACTGAAGCTTTCTTT. This sequence encodes CASSLTENTEAFF.

The chain links TRBV5-4 to TRBJ2-1, with D maybe TRBD1 (6 bases). Germline CDR1 is SGHNT and CDR2 is YYREEE (reference sequence). The length of the CDR3 is 14 residues. Trimming removed 4 bases from V and 9 bases from J, with 17 bases in between. Written as DNA, the CDR3 is TGTGCCAGCAGCCTCTTGGCAGGGGCAGGTGAGCAGTTCTTC. Translating gives CASSLLAGAGEQFF. Based on the CDR3 plus reference TRBV5-4 and TRBJ2-1, the full variable domain is ETGVTQSPTHLIKTRGQQVTLRCSSQSGHNTVSWYQQALGQGPQFIFQYYREEENGRGNFPPRFSGLQFPNYSSELNVNALELDDSALYLCASSLLAGAGEQFFGPGTRLTVL.

V is TRBV29-1 and J is TRBJ2-5; possible D gene TRBD1, 6 bases. The germline V gene has CDR1 SQVTM and CDR2 ANQGSEA. This CDR3 is built from 16 residues. V was clipped by 2 bases and J by 2 bases, with 18 bases between them. CDR3 in amino acids: CSVEPIQGWRQETQYF. The CDR3 nucleotides are TGCAGCGTTGAACCCATACAGGGTTGGAGACAAGAGACCCAGTACTTC.

V and J are TRBV7-9 and TRBJ2-1; 13 bases agree with TRBD2. Germline V gene lookup returns CDR1 SEHNR and CDR2 FQNEAQ (reference sequence). There are 17 residues in the CDR3. V lost 7 bases to trimming and J lost 7 bases; unmatched junction nucleotides: 13. The CDR3 nucleotides are TGTGCCAGCACGTACGTTCCGGGACTAGCGGGGAGGAATGAGCAGTTCTTC. It yields the protein CASTYVPGLAGRNEQFF.

The J gene is TRBJ2-7, the V gene TRBV6-1; 9 bases map to TRBD2. This CDR3 spans 12 amino acids. The J segment lost 3 bases and the V segment lost 8 bases, leaving 2 bases of the junction unmatched. CDR1 MNHNS and CDR2 SASEGT come from the germline V gene. For the CDR3, the DNA is TGTGCCAGCCAGCGGGAGGTCTACGAGCAGTACTTC. Its protein is CASQREVYEQYF.

The gene calls are TRBV4-3 and TRBJ2-1, with TRBD2 matching over 10 bases. CDR3 length: 20 residues. J was trimmed by 8 bases and V by 0 bases; bases with no gene match: 19. The germline V gene encodes CDR1 LGHNA and CDR2 YSLEER. In DNA form, the CDR3 reads TGCGCCAGCAGCCAAGATCTAAGAGCGGGGGGGAAGCTTTGGGCGGATGAGCAGTTCTTC. Amino acid sequence: CASSQDLRAGGKLWADEQFF.

A few counts support this clone. The chain combines TRBV25-1 with TRBJ1-3; no clear D gene. Trimming stripped 6 bases from V and 0 bases from J, with 12 bases between. This CDR3 has 15 amino acids. Germline CDR1 MGHDK, CDR2 SYGVNS. The CDR3, as DNA: TGTGCCAGCAGCCCCACAGACAACTCTGGAAACACCATATATTTT. Amino acid sequence: CASSPTDNSGNTIYF.

This clone was counted once. V usage is TRBV7-9 and J usage is TRBJ2-1; 8 nucleotides line up with TRBD1. Germline V gene sequence: CDR1 SEHNR, CDR2 FQNEAQ (reference sequence). The CDR3 has 18 residues. With 4 bases clipped from V and 9 bases from J, the junction kept 20 bases outside the gene matches. Written as DNA, the CDR3 is TGTGCCAGCAGCTCACCCCCTAACCGGGACAGGACCTACGGTGAGCAGTTCTTC. This encodes CASSSPPNRDRTYGEQFF.

V gene TRBV7-2 combines with J gene TRBJ1-1; 11 bases agree with TRBD1. CDR3 length: 17 residues. The V segment lost 5 bases and the J segment 0 bases; nucleotides outside the gene matches: 8. CDR1 and CDR2 from the germline V gene are SGHTA and FQGNSA. The CDR3 region is CASSQRTGGFMNTEAFF. The CDR3 DNA is TGTGCCAGCAGCCAGAGGACAGGGGGCTTCATGAACACTGAAGCTTTCTTT.